This TCR beta chain was obtained from a study of regulatory T cells in long-lasting Graves disease. Combining iRepertoire HTBI primers with Arm-PCR of CDR3 regions, the authors built TCR beta libraries. A single record per CDR3 protein comes from TCRdb applying MiXCR to the multiplex PCR reads. This table has about 400,000 distinct CDR3 sequences, around 21% appearing once. Stated time point: persistent/refractory GD, antithyroid drugs over 5 years with positive TRAb. The TCR library was made from RNA extracted from PBMCs. The authors diagnosed Graves' disease using American Thyroid Association guidelines. Each of the patients was recruited from an endocrinology department situated in Xi'an, China. Trimming stripped 11 bases from V and 4 bases from J, with 15 bases between. This CDR3 comprises 12 residues. In germline, CDR1 is ENHRY, CDR2 SYGVKD.

This specimen consisted of peripheral blood mononuclear cells (PBMCs), obtained when the disease was refractory, from a patient treated with antithyroid drugs. The chain couples TRBV10-3 to TRBJ2-7; D is undetermined. The clonotype originates from a female donor with Graves disease. The CDR3 is CAARSQSYEQYF. CDR3 DNA: TGTGCCGCTCGCAGCCAGTCTTACGAGCAGTACTTC.